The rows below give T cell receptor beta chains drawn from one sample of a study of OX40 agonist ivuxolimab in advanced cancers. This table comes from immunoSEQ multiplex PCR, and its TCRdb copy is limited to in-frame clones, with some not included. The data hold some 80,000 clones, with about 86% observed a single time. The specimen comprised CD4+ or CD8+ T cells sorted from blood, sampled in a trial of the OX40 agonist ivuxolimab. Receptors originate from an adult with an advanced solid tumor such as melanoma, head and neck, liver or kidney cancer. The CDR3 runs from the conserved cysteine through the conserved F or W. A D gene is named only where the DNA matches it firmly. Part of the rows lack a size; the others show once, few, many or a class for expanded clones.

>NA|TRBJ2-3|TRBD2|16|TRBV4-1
TGCGCCAGCAGCCATTCTAGCGGGGGGACCACAGATACGCAGTATTTT
CASSHSSGGTTDTQYF
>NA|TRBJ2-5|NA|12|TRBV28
TGTGCCAGTAGAACAGGACAAGAGACCCAGTACTTC
CASRTGQETQYF
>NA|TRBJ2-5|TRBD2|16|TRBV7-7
TGTGCCAGCAGCTCCCTCACTAGCGGGGGCCAAGAGACCCAGTACTTC
CASSSLTSGGQETQYF
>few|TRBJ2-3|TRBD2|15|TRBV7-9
TGTGCCAGCAGCCACGGGGGGGGAAGCACAGATACGCAGTATTTT
CASSHGGGSTDTQYF
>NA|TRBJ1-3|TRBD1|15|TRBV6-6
TGTGCCAGCAATAGACAGGGTCGAGGTAGAAACACCATATATTTT
CASNRQGRGRNTIYF
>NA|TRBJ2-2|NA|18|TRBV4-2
TGTGCCAGCAGCCAAGGGAGGGTGGGACACCTGAACACCGGGGAGCTGTTTTTT
CASSQGRVGHLNTGELFF
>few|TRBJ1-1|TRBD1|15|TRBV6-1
TGTGCCAGCAGTGGAGGCCCCACAGGGGACACTGAAGCTTTCTTT
CASSGGPTGDTEAFF
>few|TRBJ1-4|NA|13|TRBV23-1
TGCGCCAGCAGACAGGGATTCAAGGACAAACTGTTTTTT
CASRQGFKDKLFF
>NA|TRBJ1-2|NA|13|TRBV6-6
TGTGCCAGCAGCCACACATCTAACTATGGCTACACCTTC
CASSHTSNYGYTF
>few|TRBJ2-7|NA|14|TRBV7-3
TGTGCCAGCAGCTTAACCCGACTAGTCAACGAGCAGTACTTC
CASSLTRLVNEQYF
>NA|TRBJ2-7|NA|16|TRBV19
TGTGCCAGTAGTCCCTTTTTTTGGGACAAGACCTACGAGCAGTACTTC
CASSPFFWDKTYEQYF
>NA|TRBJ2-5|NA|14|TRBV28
TGTGCCAGCAGTTGGGGCCCCCCTCAGGAGGCCCAGTACTTC
CASSWGPPQEAQYF
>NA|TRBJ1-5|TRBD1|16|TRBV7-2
TGTGCCAGCAGCTTAGTTGGGACAGGGGGCAATCAGCCCCAGCATTTT
CASSLVGTGGNQPQHF
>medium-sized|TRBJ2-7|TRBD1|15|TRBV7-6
TGTGCCAGCAGCCTGCGTCCCGGGACAGGGATCGAGCAGTACTTC
CASSLRPGTGIEQYF
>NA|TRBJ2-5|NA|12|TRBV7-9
TGTGCCAGCAGCGTCCCCGCGGGGACCCAGTACTTC
CASSVPAGTQYF
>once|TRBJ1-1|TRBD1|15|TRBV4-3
TGCGCCAGCAGCCAAGATCGGCCGGCACAGGGGGCCACGGGATTT
CASSQDRPAQGATGF
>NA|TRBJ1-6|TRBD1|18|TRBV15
TGTGCCACCAGCAGCCAAAGACAGGGAGGTATGGATAATTCACCCCTCCACTTT
CATSSQRQGGMDNSPLHF
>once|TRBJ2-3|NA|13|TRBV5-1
TGCGCCAGCTCCGGGACTAGCACAGATACGCAGTATTTT
CASSGTSTDTQYF
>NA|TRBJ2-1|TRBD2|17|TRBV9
TGTGCCAGCAGCGTAGCGGGGGGGGATAGCTCCTACAATGAGCAGTTCTTC
CASSVAGGDSSYNEQFF
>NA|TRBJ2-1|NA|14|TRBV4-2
TGTGCCAGCAGCCAAGGATCAGGGATGAATGAGCAGTTCTTC
CASSQGSGMNEQFF
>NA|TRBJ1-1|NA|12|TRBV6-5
TGTGCCAGCAGTAAGGTGAACACTGAAGCTTTCTTT
CASSKVNTEAFF
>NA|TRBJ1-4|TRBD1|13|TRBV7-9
TGTGCCAGCAGCCATAACAGGGGAGGGAGTGTGTTTTTT
CASSHNRGGSVFF
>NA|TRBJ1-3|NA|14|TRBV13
TGTGCCAGCAGCCTAGCCCCCTCTGGAAACACCATATATTTT
CASSLAPSGNTIYF
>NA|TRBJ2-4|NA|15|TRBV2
TGTGCCAGCAGTGAAGAGGACTACCACAAAAACATTCAGTACTTC
CASSEEDYHKNIQYF
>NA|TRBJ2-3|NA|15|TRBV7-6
TGTGCCAGCAGCTTAGGCGGGGGCCACACAGATACGCAGTATTTT
CASSLGGGHTDTQYF
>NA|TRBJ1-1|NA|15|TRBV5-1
TGCGCCAGCAGCTTGAACTCCGACAGGAACACTGAAGCTTTCTTT
CASSLNSDRNTEAFF
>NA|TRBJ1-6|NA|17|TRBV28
TGTGCCAGCAGTTTATACACGGGAACGGGGCCCGGGTCACCCCTCCACTTT
CASSLYTGTGPGSPLHF
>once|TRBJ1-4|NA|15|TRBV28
TGTGCCAGCAGTACCCGTAGGACCGATAATGAAAAACTGTTTTTT
CASSTRRTDNEKLFF
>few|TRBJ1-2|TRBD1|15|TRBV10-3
TGTGCCATCACCGGGACAGGGCGTGGGGTCGATGGCTACACCTTC
CAITGTGRGVDGYTF
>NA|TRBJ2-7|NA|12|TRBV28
TGTGCCAGCAGGGAACCCAACTACGAGCAGTACTTC
CASREPNYEQYF
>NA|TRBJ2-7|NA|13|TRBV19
TGTGCCAGTAGTGGACATTCGGAAAGCGAGCAGTACTTC
CASSGHSESEQYF
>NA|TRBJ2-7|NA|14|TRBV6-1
TGTGCCAGCAGTCCCGGGGCAGCGGCCTACGAGCAGTACTTC
CASSPGAAAYEQYF
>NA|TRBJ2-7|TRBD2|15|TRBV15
TGTGCCACCAGCAGAGATCGACTAGCGGGGCGCGAGCAGTACTTC
CATSRDRLAGREQYF
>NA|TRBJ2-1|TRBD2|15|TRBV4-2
TGTGCCAGCAGCCCTCCCACTGCCGGGGGGGCTGGGCAGTTCTTC
CASSPPTAGGAGQFF
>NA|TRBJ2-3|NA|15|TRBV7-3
TGTGCCAGCAGCTTAGGCGGGGAGGGCACAGATACGCAGTATTTT
CASSLGGEGTDTQYF
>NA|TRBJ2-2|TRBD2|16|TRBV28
TGTGCCAGCAACCATCGCGGGGGGGCGAACACCGGGGAGCTGTTTTTT
CASNHRGGANTGELFF
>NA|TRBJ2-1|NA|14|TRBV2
TGTGCCAGCCGACCTCCCGTAAACTACAATGAGCAGTTCTTC
CASRPPVNYNEQFF
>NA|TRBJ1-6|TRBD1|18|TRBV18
TGTGCCAGCTCCCGATCGAAACAGGGGGCAGCGATGAATTCACCCCTCCACTTT
CASSRSKQGAAMNSPLHF
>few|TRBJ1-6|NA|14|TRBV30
TGTGCCTGGAGTGAGGGACTGAATAATTCACCCCTCCACTTT
CAWSEGLNNSPLHF
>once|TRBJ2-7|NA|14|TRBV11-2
TGTGCCAGCAGCTTAAACAGGGCTTCCTACGAGCAGTACTTC
CASSLNRASYEQYF
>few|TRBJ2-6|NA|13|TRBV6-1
TGTGCCAGCACCACCTCTGGGGCCAACGTCCTGACTTTC
CASTTSGANVLTF
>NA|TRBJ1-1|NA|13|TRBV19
TGTGCCAGCTTTGGACAGATGAACACTGAAGCTTTCTTT
CASFGQMNTEAFF
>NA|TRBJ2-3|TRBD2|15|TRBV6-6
TGTGCCAGCAGTTTCGGACTAGCGGGGGGAGGTACGCAGTATTTT
CASSFGLAGGGTQYF
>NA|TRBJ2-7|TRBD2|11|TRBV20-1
TGCAGTGCTACCGGGACTAGCTCCCTCGACTTC
CSATGTSSLDF
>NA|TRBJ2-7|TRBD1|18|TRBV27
TGTGCCAGCAGTCCAAATGGTGCTTGGGGACAGGGGGGCTACGAGCAGTACTTC
CASSPNGAWGQGGYEQYF
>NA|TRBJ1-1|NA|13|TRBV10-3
TGTGCCATCAGCCGTCCCGGGGCTACTGAAGCTTTCTTT
CAISRPGATEAFF